This T cell receptor beta chain was identified in a study of T cell responses to AZD1222 COVID-19 vaccine. Data came from immunoSEQ multiplex PCR; TCRdb stores just in-frame clones and leaves some out. This table holds about 140,000 clones, 80% to 95% found once. Trimming removed 3 bases from V and 7 bases from J, with 19 bases in between. Per the germline V gene, CDR1 is LNHDA and CDR2 is SQIVND (reference sequence). The CDR3 sequence is 16 residues long. Specimen: peripheral blood, collected on day 0 of AZD1222 vaccination. The rearrangement uses TRBV19 and TRBJ2-1, with D tentatively TRBD2 (6 bases). The receptor was derived from an adult in good health. CDR3 loop: CASSIGGDARGNEQFF. DNA of the CDR3: TGTGCCAGTAGTATCGGAGGGGATGCCCGAGGGAATGAGCAGTTCTTC.